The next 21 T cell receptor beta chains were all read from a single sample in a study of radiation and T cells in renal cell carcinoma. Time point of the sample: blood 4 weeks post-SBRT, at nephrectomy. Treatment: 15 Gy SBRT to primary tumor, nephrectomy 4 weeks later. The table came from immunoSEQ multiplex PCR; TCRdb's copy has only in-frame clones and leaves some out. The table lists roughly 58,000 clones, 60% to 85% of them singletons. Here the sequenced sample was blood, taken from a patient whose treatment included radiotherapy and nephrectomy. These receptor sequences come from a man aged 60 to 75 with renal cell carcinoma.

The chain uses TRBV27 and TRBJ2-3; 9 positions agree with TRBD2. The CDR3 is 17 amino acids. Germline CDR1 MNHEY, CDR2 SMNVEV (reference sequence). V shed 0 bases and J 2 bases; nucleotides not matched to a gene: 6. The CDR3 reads CASSLSTAGGDTDTQYF. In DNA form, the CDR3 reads TGTGCCAGCAGTTTATCGACGGCGGGGGGGGACACAGATACGCAGTATTTT.

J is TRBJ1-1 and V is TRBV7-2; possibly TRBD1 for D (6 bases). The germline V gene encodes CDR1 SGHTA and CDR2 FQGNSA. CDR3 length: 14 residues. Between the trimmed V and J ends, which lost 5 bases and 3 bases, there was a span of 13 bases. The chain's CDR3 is CASSPRGADTEAFF. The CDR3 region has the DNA TGTGCCAGCAGCCCCCGGGGGGCCGACACTGAAGCTTTCTTT.

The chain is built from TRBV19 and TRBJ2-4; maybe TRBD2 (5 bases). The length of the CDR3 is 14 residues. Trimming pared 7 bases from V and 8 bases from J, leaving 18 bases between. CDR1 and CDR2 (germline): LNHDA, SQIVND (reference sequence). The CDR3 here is CASKAGPPEDIQYF. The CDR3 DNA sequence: TGTGCCAGTAAGGCGGGTCCGCCGGAGGACATTCAGTACTTC.

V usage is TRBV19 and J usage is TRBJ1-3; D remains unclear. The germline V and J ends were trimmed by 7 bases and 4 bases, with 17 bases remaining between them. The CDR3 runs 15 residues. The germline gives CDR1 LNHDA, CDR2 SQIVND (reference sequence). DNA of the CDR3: TGTGCCAGTACCCCTTCCGGCGGGATCGGAAACACCATATATTTT. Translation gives CASTPSGGIGNTIYF.

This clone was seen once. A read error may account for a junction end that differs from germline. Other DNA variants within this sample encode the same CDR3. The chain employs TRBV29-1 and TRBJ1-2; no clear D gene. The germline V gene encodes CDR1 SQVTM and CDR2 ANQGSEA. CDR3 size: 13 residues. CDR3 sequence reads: CSVEQSTNYGYTF. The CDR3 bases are TGCAGCGTTGAACAAAGTACTAACTATGGCTATACCTTC.

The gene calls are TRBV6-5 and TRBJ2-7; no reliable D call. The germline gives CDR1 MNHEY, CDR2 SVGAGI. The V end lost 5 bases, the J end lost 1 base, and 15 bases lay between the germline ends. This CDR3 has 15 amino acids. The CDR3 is CASSQYLDYSYEQYF. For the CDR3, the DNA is TGTGCCAGCAGTCAATACTTGGATTATTCCTACGAGCAGTACTTC.

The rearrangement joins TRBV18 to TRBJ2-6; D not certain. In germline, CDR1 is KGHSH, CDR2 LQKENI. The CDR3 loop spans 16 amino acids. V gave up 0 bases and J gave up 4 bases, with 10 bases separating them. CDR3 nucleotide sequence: TGTGCCAGCTCACCACCGGTGCGTCTCGGGGCCAACGTCCTGACTTTC. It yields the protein CASSPPVRLGANVLTF.

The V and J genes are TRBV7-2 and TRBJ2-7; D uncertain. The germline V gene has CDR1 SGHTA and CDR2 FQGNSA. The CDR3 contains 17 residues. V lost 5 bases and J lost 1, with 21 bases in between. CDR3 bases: TGTGCCAGCAGCGACGGTTTTGGGCAAGTCGTATCCTACGAGCAGTACTTC. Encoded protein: CASSDGFGQVVSYEQYF.

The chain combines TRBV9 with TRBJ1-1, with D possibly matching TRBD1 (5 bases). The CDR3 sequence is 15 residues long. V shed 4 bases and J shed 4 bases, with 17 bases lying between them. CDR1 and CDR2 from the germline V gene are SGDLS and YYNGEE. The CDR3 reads CASSPLRRGGTEAFF. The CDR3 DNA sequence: TGTGCCAGCAGCCCCCTTCGGAGGGGAGGCACTGAAGCTTTCTTT.

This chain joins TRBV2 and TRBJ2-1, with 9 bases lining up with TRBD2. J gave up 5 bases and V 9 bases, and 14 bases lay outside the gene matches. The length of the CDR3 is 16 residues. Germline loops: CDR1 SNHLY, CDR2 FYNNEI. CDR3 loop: CASDPLREGRDNEQFF. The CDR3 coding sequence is TGTGCCAGTGATCCCTTGCGGGAGGGCCGGGACAATGAGCAGTTCTTC.

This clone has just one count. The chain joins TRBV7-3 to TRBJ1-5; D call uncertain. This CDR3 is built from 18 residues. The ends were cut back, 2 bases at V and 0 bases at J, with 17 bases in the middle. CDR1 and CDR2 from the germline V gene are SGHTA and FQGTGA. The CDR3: CASSLYYRRVYSNQPQHF. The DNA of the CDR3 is TGTGCCAGCAGCTTATATTACCGAAGAGTTTATAGCAATCAGCCCCAGCATTTT.

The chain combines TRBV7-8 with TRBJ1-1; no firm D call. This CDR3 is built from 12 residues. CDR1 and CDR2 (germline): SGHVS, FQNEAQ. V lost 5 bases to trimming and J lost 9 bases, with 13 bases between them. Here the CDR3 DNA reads TGTGCCAGCAGCCACCGTCAAGCCAAAGCTTTCTTT. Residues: CASSHRQAKAFF.

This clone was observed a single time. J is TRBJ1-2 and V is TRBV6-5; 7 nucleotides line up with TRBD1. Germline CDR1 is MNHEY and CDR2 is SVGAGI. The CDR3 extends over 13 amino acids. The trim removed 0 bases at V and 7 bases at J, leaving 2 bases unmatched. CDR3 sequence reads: CASSYSPGGGYTF. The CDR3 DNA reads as TGTGCCAGCAGTTACTCGCCAGGGGGTGGCTACACCTTC.

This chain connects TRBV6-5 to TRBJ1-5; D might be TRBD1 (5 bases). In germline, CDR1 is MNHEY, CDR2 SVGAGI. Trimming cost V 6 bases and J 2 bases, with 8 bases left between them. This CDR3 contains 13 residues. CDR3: CASRGHGNQPQHF. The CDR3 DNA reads TGTGCCAGCAGAGGACACGGCAATCAGCCCCAGCATTTT.

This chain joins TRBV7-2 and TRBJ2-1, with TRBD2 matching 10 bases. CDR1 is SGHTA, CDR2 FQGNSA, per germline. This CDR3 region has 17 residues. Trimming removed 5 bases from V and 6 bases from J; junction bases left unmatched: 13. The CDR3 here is CASSLRGSGRLFNEQFF. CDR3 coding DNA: TGTGCCAGCAGCCTCCGGGGTAGCGGGAGGCTGTTCAATGAGCAGTTCTTC.

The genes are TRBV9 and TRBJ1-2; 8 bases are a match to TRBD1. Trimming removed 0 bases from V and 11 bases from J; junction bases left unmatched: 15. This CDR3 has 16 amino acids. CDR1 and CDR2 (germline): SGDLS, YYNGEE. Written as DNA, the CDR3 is TGTGCCAGCAGCGTAGTAGGGGGGACAGGAACCCAGAAGTACACCTTC. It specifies CASSVVGGTGTQKYTF.

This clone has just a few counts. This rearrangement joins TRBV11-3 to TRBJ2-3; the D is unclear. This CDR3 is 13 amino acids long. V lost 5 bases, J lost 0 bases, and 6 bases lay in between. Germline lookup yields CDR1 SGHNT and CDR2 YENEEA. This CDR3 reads CASSHPSTDTQYF. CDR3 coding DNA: TGTGCCAGCAGCCACCCTAGCACAGATACGCAGTATTTT. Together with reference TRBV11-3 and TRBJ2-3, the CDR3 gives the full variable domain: EAGVVQSPRYKIIEKKQPVAFWCNPISGHNTLYWYLQNLGQGPELLIRYENEEAVDDSQLPKDRFSAERLKGVDSTLKIQPAELGDSAVYLCASSHPSTDTQYFGPGTRLTVL.

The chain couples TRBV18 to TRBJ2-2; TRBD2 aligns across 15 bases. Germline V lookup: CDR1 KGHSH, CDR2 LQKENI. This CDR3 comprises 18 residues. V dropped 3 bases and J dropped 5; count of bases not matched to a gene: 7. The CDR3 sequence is CASSPPGLAGGGTGELFF. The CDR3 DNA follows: TGTGCCAGCTCACCTCCGGGACTAGCGGGAGGTGGTACCGGGGAGCTGTTTTTT.

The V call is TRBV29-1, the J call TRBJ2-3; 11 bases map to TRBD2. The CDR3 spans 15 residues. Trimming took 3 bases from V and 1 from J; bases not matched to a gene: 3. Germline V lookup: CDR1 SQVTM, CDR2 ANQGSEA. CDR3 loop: CSVEGGLAGTDTQYF. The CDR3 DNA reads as TGCAGCGTTGAGGGGGGACTAGCGGGCACAGATACGCAGTATTTT.

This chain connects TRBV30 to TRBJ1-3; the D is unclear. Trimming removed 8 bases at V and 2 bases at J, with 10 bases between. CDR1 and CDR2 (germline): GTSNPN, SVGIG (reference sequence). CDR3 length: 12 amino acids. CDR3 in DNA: TGTGCCGGAGAAAGACCTGGAAACACCATATATTTT. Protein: CAGERPGNTIYF.

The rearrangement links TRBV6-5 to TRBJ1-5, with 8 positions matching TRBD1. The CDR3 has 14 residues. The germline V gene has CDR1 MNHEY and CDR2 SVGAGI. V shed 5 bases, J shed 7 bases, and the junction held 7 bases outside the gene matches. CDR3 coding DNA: TGTGCCAGCAGTCCAGGGGGCTCGAGACAGCCCCAGCATTTT. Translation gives CASSPGGSRQPQHF.